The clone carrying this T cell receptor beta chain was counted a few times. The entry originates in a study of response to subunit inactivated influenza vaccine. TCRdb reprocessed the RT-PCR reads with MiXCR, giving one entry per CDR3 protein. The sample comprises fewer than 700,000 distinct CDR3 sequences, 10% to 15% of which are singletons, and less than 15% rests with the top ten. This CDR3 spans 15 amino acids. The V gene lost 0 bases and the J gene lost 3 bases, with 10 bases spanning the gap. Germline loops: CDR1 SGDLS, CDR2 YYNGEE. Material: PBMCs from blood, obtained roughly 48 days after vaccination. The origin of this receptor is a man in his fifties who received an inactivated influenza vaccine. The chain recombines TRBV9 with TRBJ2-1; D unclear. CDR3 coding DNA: TGTGCCAGCAGCGTAGCCGGCTCAAACTACAATGAGCAGTTCTTC. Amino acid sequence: CASSVAGSNYNEQFF.